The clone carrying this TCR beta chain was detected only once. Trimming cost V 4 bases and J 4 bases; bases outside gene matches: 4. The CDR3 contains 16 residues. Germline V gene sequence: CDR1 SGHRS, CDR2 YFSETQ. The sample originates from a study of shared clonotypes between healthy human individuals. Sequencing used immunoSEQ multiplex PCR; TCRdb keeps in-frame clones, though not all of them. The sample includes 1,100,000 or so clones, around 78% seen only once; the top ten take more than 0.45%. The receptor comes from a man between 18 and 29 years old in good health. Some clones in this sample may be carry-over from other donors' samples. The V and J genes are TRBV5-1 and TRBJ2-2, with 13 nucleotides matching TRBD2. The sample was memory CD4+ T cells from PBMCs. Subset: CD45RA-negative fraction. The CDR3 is CASSPGLAGRTGELFF. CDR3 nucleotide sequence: TGCGCCAGCAGCCCGGGACTAGCGGGGCGCACCGGGGAGCTGTTTTTT.